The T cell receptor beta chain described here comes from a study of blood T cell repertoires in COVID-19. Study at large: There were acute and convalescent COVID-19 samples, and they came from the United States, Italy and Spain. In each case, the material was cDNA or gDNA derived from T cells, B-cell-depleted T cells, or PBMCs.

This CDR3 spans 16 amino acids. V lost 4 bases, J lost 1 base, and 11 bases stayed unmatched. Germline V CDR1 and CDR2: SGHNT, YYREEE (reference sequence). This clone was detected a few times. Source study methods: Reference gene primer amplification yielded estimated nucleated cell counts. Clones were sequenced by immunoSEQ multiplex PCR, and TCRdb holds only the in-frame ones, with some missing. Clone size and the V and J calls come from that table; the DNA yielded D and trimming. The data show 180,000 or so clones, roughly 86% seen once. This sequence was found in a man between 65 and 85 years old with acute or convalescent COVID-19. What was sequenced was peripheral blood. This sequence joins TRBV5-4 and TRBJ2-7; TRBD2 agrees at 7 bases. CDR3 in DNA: TGTGCCAGCAGCGCTTTGGGGGGGACCGATTCCTACGAGCAGTACTTC. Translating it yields CASSALGGTDSYEQYF.